Below are 20 T cell receptor beta chains sequenced from a single sample in a study of blood T cell repertoires in COVID-19. Clones were read by immunoSEQ multiplex PCR, and TCRdb kept only the in-frame ones, dropping some. This table has roughly 67,000 clones, approximately 81% appearing once. Material for sequencing was peripheral blood. The receptor set was obtained from a man aged 50 to 59 with active COVID-19.

The gene calls are TRBV7-9 and TRBJ2-3; TRBD2 agrees at 8 bases. CDR1 and CDR2 from the germline V gene are SEHNR and FQNEAQ (reference sequence). This CDR3 comprises 14 residues. V gave up 6 bases and J gave up 0 bases; unmatched junction bases: 2. CDR3 in amino acids: CASSSSGSTDTQYF. The CDR3 DNA reads as TGTGCCAGCAGTTCTAGCGGGAGCACAGATACGCAGTATTTT.

V is TRBV24-1 and J is TRBJ2-2; D call uncertain. The germline V gene encodes CDR1 KGHDR and CDR2 SFDVKD. The CDR3 covers 18 residues. V was clipped by 3 bases and J by 1 base, with 17 bases between them. This chain's CDR3 is CATSDLKRSERNTGELFF. DNA of the CDR3: TGTGCCACCAGTGATCTCAAAAGATCAGAAAGGAACACCGGGGAGCTGTTTTTT.

The rearrangement links TRBV28 to TRBJ2-1, with a weak D call TRBD2 (6 bases). With 5 bases removed from V and 4 bases from J, the gap between germline ends came to 15 bases. CDR1 and CDR2 from the germline V gene are MDHEN and SYDVKM. The CDR3 spans 15 residues. The CDR3 spells CASSPRDLLYNEQFF. In DNA, the CDR3 is TGTGCCAGCAGTCCCCGGGACTTGCTATACAATGAGCAGTTCTTC.

With regard to this clone: Relative to the germline gene, one junction end is altered; a read error may explain this. The V call is TRBV7-2, the J call TRBJ1-4; 7 bases are shared with TRBD1. The CDR3 runs 14 residues. CDR1 SGHTA and CDR2 FQGNSA come from the germline V gene. CDR3 sequence reads: CASSLAGGGEKLFF. The CDR3 coding sequence is TGTGCCAGCAGCCTAGCAGGGGGGGGTGAAAAACTGTTTTTT.

This clone came up a few times. The V gene is TRBV6-6, the J gene TRBJ1-6; D is uncertain. Germline V gives CDR1 MNHNY, CDR2 SVGAGI (reference sequence). V dropped 2 bases and J dropped 9 bases, with 11 bases sitting between them. The CDR3 loop spans 14 amino acids. CDR3 bases: TGTGCCAGCAGTTACGTAGGGAGTGGTTCACCCCTCCACTTT. Encoded protein: CASSYVGSGSPLHF.

The chain has TRBV2 and TRBJ1-3; the D gene is possibly TRBD1 (6 bases). In germline, CDR1 is SNHLY, CDR2 FYNNEI. The CDR3 totals 14 residues. The V end lost 0 bases, the J end lost 8 bases, and 11 bases lay between the germline ends. CDR3 protein: CASSEATGLDTIYF. The CDR3 coding sequence is TGTGCCAGCAGTGAAGCCACAGGGTTGGACACCATATATTTT.

The chain is built from TRBV10-3 and TRBJ1-1, with 9 bases matching TRBD1. Germline CDR1 reads ENHRY; CDR2 reads SYGVKD. The CDR3 has 16 residues. V was clipped by 10 bases and J by 1 base; unmatched bases: 13. This chain's CDR3 is CATRLYRGQGNTEAFF. In DNA, the CDR3 is TGTGCCACCCGACTCTACCGGGGACAGGGGAACACTGAAGCTTTCTTT.

This chain uses TRBV18 with TRBJ2-1; 11 bases map to TRBD2. The CDR3 spans 18 residues. Losses at the gene ends were 2 bases for V and 3 bases for J; bases not matched to a gene: 9. CDR1 is KGHSH and CDR2 is LQKENI in the germline V gene. CDR3: CASSPSLGTSGFYNEQFF. DNA of the CDR3: TGTGCCAGCTCACCATCGCTCGGGACTAGCGGATTCTACAATGAGCAGTTCTTC.

This chain uses TRBV25-1 with TRBJ2-5; D is possibly TRBD1 (5 bases). The length of the CDR3 is 14 residues. The V gene's germline CDR1 is MGHDK and CDR2 SYGVNS. Trimming removed 3 bases at V and 2 bases at J, with 10 bases between. DNA of the CDR3: TGTGCCAGCAGTGACCAGACAGCTCAAGAGACCCAGTACTTC. Translated: CASSDQTAQETQYF.

The chain carries TRBV2 and TRBJ1-1, with 8 bases identical to TRBD1. The trim removed 8 bases at V and 0 bases at J, leaving 11 bases unmatched. The CDR3 totals 16 residues. Germline CDR1 and CDR2: SNHLY and FYNNEI. The CDR3 sequence: CASGAGGQIMNTEAFF. The CDR3 coding sequence is TGTGCCAGCGGAGCAGGGGGCCAAATCATGAACACTGAAGCTTTCTTT.

The V and J genes are TRBV5-1 and TRBJ1-1; 8 bases line up with TRBD1. V was clipped by 3 bases and J by 6 bases; unmatched bases: 4. CDR3 length: 13 residues. Germline assignment: CDR1 SGHRS and CDR2 YFSETQ. CDR3 region: CASSWTGSSEAFF. CDR3 coding DNA: TGCGCCAGCAGCTGGACAGGGTCCTCTGAAGCTTTCTTT.

J is TRBJ2-3 and V is TRBV7-2; 9 bases are a match to TRBD2. From germline, CDR1 is SGHTA and CDR2 FQGNSA. The CDR3 runs to 15 residues. Trimming removed 1 base from V and 6 bases from J; junction bases left unmatched: 5. CDR3 sequence reads: CASSLGGGASDTQYF. As DNA, the CDR3 is TGTGCCAGCAGCTTAGGCGGGGGGGCCTCGGATACGCAGTATTTT. The variable domain in full, with the rest retrieved from reference TRBV7-2 and TRBJ2-3, is GAGVSQSPSNKVTEKGKDVELRCDPISGHTALYWYRQSLGQGLEFLIYFQGNSAPDKSGLPSDRFSAERTGGSVSTLTIQRTQQEDSAVYLCASSLGGGASDTQYFGPGTRLTVL.

The chain joins TRBV5-1 to TRBJ2-1; 8 bases match TRBD2. In germline, CDR1 is SGHRS, CDR2 YFSETQ. V shed 2 bases, J shed 10 bases, and the junction held 23 bases outside the gene matches. CDR3 length equals 19 residues. The CDR3 DNA reads TGCGCCAGCAGCTTTTTCTGGGGTGATGGGCTAGCGGGTGGGAAGGAGCAGTTCTTC. This translates into CASSFFWGDGLAGGKEQFF.

The V call is TRBV2, the J call TRBJ2-7; 10 bases fit TRBD1. In germline, CDR1 is SNHLY, CDR2 FYNNEI. This CDR3 has 14 residues. The J segment lost 4 bases and the V segment lost 5 bases, leaving 5 bases of the junction unmatched. The CDR3 sequence is CASSRQGASYEQYF. DNA of the CDR3: TGTGCCAGCAGTAGACAGGGGGCATCGTACGAGCAGTACTTC.

This clone has just one count. The J gene is TRBJ1-2, the V gene TRBV5-5; TRBD1 matches at 10 bases. Trimming at V came to 4 bases and at J to 8 bases, leaving 14 bases not matched to a gene. CDR1 is SGHKS and CDR2 is YYEKEE in the germline V gene (reference sequence). This CDR3 contains 16 residues. CDR3 coding DNA: TGTGCCAGCAGCCTGGACCCGGGACAGGGGAATTTGGGCTACACCTTC. It encodes CASSLDPGQGNLGYTF.

The rearrangement uses TRBV7-9 and TRBJ1-4, with 9 bases identical to TRBD1. This CDR3 contains 15 residues. V was pared by 5 bases and J by 7 bases, with 8 bases of the junction left unmatched. Germline CDR1 reads SEHNR; CDR2 reads FQNEAQ (reference sequence). CDR3 loop: CASSQGQGWSEKLFF. DNA for the CDR3: TGTGCCAGCAGCCAAGGACAGGGGTGGAGTGAAAAACTGTTTTTT.

Concerning this clone: The junction departs from germline at one end; a sequencing error may be responsible. V is TRBV7-9 and J is TRBJ2-3; TRBD2 agrees at 11 bases. The CDR3 loop spans 11 amino acids. Germline CDR1 reads SEHNR; CDR2 reads FQNEAQ (reference sequence). CDR3 in amino acids: CASSSGLAAGF. DNA of the CDR3: TGTGCCAGCAGCTCGGGACTAGCGGCGGGTTTT.

V and J are TRBV2 and TRBJ1-1; 9 bases map to TRBD1. This CDR3 comprises 15 residues. V gave up 10 bases and J gave up 0 bases; unmatched junction bases: 9. Germline CDR1 reads SNHLY; CDR2 reads FYNNEI. For the CDR3, the DNA is TGTGCCACGTGTGAACAGGGGGCCGTGAACACTGAAGCTTTCTTT. This encodes CATCEQGAVNTEAFF.

The rearrangement uses TRBV10-3 and TRBJ2-7, with 8 bases fitting TRBD2. The V and J ends lost 6 bases and 2 bases, in that order; junction bases with no gene match: 6. There are 14 residues in the CDR3. Germline V gene lookup returns CDR1 ENHRY and CDR2 SYGVKD. CDR3 in amino acids: CAIRIGAGAYEQYF. The CDR3 bases are TGTGCCATCAGGATTGGAGCGGGAGCCTACGAGCAGTACTTC.

This chain uses TRBV5-4 with TRBJ2-3, with 8 bases that match TRBD2. Germline V lookup: CDR1 SGHNT, CDR2 YYREEE (reference sequence). With V trimmed by 6 bases and J by 6 bases, 15 bases remained unmatched. The CDR3 is 16 residues long. The chain's CDR3 is CASTQNGGAGSDTQYF. Written as DNA, the CDR3 is TGTGCCAGCACCCAAAACGGGGGGGCCGGATCTGATACGCAGTATTTT.